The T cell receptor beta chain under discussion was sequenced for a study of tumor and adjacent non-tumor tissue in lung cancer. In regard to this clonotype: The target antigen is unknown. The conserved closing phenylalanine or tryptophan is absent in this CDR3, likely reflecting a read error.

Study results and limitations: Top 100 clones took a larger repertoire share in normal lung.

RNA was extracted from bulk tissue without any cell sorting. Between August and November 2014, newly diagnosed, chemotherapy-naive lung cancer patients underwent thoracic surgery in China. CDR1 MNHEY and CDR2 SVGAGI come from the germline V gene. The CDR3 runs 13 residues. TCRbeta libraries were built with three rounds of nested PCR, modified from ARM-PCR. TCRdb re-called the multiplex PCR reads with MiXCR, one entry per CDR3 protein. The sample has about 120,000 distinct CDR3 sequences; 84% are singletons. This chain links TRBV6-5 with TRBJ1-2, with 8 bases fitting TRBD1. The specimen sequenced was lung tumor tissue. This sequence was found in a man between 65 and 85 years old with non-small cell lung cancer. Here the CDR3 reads CASSYVQGDGYTI. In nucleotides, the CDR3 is TGTGCCAGCAGTTACGTACAGGGGGATGGTTACACCATC.